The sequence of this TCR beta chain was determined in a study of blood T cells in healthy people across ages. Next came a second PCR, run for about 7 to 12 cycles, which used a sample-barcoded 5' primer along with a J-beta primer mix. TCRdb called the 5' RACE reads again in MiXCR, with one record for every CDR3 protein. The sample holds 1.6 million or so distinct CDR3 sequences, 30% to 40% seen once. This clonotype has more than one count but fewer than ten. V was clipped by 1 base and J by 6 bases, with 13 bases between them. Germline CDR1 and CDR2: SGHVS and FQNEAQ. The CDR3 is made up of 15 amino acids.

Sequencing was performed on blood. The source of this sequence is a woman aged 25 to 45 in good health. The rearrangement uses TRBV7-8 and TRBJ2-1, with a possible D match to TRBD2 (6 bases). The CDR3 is CASSLGGRDSNEQFF. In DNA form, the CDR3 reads TGTGCCAGCAGCTTAGGGGGTCGGGACTCCAATGAGCAGTTCTTC.